What follows describes a single T cell receptor beta chain. This specimen belongs to a study of technical replicates of blood from four donors. Sequenced by immunoSEQ multiplex PCR; TCRdb stores in-frame clones only, minus some. Among 65,000 to 90,000 clones listed, almost 99% were seen once. CDR3 length: 14 amino acids. The germline gives CDR1 SNHLY, CDR2 FYNNEI. With V trimmed by 8 bases and J by 6 bases, 12 bases remained unmatched. This chain uses TRBV2 with TRBJ2-7; the match to TRBD1 covers 8 bases. This receptor was obtained from a human donor in good health. Sequencing was performed on T cells isolated from PBMCs. The CDR3 is CASLTGVPLREQYF. The CDR3 nucleotides are TGTGCCAGCTTGACAGGGGTCCCTCTCCGCGAGCAGTACTTC.